The clone carrying this T cell receptor beta chain has ten or more counts. V was cut by 2 bases and J by 6 bases, with 11 bases left in between. The CDR3 has 14 residues. Germline V lookup: CDR1 MNHNS, CDR2 SASEGT. What was amplified from RNA transcripts were TCR beta CDR3 regions. Initially, a first-round RT-PCR of the TCR CDR3 employed the HTBI primer set. TCRdb reprocessed the multiplex PCR reads with MiXCR, giving one entry per CDR3 protein. Seen here are under 400,000 distinct CDR3 sequences, 11% to 15% observed once, and the top ten hold about 10%. This entry is derived from a study of T cells in Graves' hyperthyroidism and ophthalmopathy.

The chain carries TRBV6-1 and TRBJ1-5, with no clear D. The sample consisted of blood. The clonotype was recovered from a woman aged 55-69 years with Graves' hyperthyroidism. This CDR3 reads CASSELRAVQPQHF. The CDR3 bases are TGTGCCAGCAGTGAACTACGGGCGGTTCAGCCCCAGCATTTT.